This is a list of T cell receptor beta chains from one sample in a study of cytomegalovirus exposure and HLA in healthy donors. Measured with immunoSEQ multiplex PCR; TCRdb has only the in-frame clones, and not every one. The table records some 99,000 clones, roughly two thirds of them present only once. The source material was PBMCs. These receptors came from a female donor in good health and CMV-seronegative. CDR3s leave out the opening cysteine and the closing phenylalanine or tryptophan.

V gene: TRBV29-1; CDR3 protein: SVRKTSTDTQY
V gene: TRBV7-2; CDR3 protein: ASSSAGVSTDTQY
V gene: TRBV29-1; CDR3 protein: SVGTGGDSGELF
V gene: TRBV28; CDR3 protein: ASSLNRQGDLSRI
V gene: TRBV30; CDR3 protein: AWSFGGGSYNEQF
V gene: TRBV20-1; CDR3 protein: SAPRENEQY
V gene: TRBV6-5; CDR3 protein: ASRGQGAGDTEAF
V gene: TRBV7-2; CDR3 protein: ASSSPGGGANEKLF
V gene: TRBV5-1; CDR3 protein: ASSDLAVPDEQF
V gene: TRBV29-1; CDR3 protein: SVAGRTGVETQY
V gene: TRBV6-5; CDR3 protein: ASTDRSYGYT
V gene: TRBV7-9; CDR3 protein: ASSLDGQREAF
V gene: TRBV6-1; CDR3 protein: ASSEATREKQHEQY
V gene: TRBV7-9; CDR3 protein: ASSLGLAGGEGTDTQY
V gene: TRBV19; CDR3 protein: ASSILAGVLYEQY
V gene: TRBV5-1; CDR3 protein: ASSLGTTNYGYT
V gene: TRBV30; CDR3 protein: AWSSGQGTSSGNTIY
V gene: TRBV4-1; CDR3 protein: ASSQDQGNQPQH
V gene: TRBV11-3; CDR3 protein: ASSLPARRQY
V gene: TRBV6-5; CDR3 protein: ASSRDRDRGGYT
V gene: TRBV27; CDR3 protein: ASSLAHPQTRDNEQF
V gene: TRBV11-2; CDR3 protein: ASSFPPGTNNEQF
V gene: TRBV9; CDR3 protein: ASSPRGGFAETQY
V gene: TRBV29-1; CDR3 protein: SVQRGGVNTGELF